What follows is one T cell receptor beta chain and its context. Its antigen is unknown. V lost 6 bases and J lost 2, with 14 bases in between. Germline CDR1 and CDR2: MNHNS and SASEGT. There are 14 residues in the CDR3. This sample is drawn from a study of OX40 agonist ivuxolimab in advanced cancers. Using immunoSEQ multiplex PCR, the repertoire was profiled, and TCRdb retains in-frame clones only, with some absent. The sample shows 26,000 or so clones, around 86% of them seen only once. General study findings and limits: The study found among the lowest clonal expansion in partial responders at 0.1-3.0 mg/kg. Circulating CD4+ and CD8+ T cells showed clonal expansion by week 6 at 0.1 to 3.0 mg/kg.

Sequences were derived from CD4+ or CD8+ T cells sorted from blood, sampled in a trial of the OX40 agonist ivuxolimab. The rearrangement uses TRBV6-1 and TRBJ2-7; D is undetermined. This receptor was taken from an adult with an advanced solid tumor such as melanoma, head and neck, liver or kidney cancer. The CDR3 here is CASRNWLGTYEQYF. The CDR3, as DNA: TGTGCCAGCAGGAATTGGCTAGGGACCTACGAGCAGTACTTC.